This T cell receptor (beta chain) was identified during a study of control samples from healthy donors and cancer patients. TCRdb's copy holds only in-frame clones and misses some; the assay was immunoSEQ multiplex PCR. The data show 75,000 to 100,000 clones, just under 95% seen once. The specimen sequenced was blood. The sequence was obtained from a human donor in good health. The donor label of this sample is uncertain.

CDR3 loop: CASSMNYGYTF. The CDR3 DNA reads TGTGCCAGTAGTATGAACTATGGCTACACCTTC. The rearrangement uses TRBV19 and TRBJ1-2, with D unresolved. CDR1 is LNHDA and CDR2 is SQIVND in the germline V gene (reference sequence). Trimming removed 3 bases from V and 2 bases from J, with 1 base in between. The CDR3 is 11 amino acids.